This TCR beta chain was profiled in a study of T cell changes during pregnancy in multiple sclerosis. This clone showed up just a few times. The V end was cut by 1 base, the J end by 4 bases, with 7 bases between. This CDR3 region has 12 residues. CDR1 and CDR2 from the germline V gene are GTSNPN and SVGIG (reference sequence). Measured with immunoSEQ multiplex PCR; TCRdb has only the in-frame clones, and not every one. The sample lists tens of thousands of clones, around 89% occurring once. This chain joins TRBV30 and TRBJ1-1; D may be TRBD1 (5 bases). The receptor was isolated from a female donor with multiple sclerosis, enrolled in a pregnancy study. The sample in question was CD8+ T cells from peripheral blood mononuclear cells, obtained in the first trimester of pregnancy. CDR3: CAWSGGVTEAFF. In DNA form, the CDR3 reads TGTGCCTGGAGTGGGGGGGTCACTGAAGCTTTCTTT.